The rows below give T cell receptor beta chains drawn from one sample of a study of graft-versus-host responses after intestinal transplantation. The table came from immunoSEQ multiplex PCR; TCRdb's copy has only in-frame clones and leaves some out. The data hold about 22,000 clones, with 70% to 80% observed a single time. Material: ileum tissue, obtained 12 days after intestinal transplant. All receptors come from a human patient who received an intestinal transplant, so some T cells may come from the graft donor. Both conserved end residues are part of each CDR3. A D gene is named only where the DNA matches it firmly. Rows give clone size only sometimes, using once, few, many, or a class for an expanded clone.

J: TRBJ2-5
V: TRBV7-3
size: .
D: TRBD1
CDR3: CASSQGVLETQYF
DNA: TGTGCCAGCAGCCAGGGGGTCCTAGAGACCCAGTACTTC

J: TRBJ2-3
V: TRBV15
size: .
D: .
CDR3: CATSRGVAGTDTQYF
DNA: TGTGCCACCAGCAGAGGAGTGGCGGGCACAGATACGCAGTATTTT

J: TRBJ1-2
V: TRBV5-4
size: .
D: TRBD1
CDR3: CASSPPDRGGYGYTF
DNA: TGTGCCAGCAGCCCGCCGGACAGGGGTGGCTATGGCTACACCTTC

J: TRBJ1-2
V: TRBV6-6
size: few
D: .
CDR3: CASSYSWGLDGYTF
DNA: TGTGCCAGCAGTTACTCCTGGGGGCTCGATGGCTACACCTTC

J: TRBJ2-2
V: TRBV20-1
size: .
D: .
CDR3: CSAPTGELFF
DNA: TGCAGTGCTCCTACCGGGGAGCTGTTTTTT

J: TRBJ2-1
V: TRBV9
size: once
D: TRBD2
CDR3: CASSVASGPLAGFSRQFF
DNA: TGTGCCAGCAGCGTAGCTTCCGGGCCGCTAGCGGGATTTTCCCGGCAGTTCTTC

J: TRBJ2-7
V: TRBV19
size: .
D: TRBD2
CDR3: CASSSGGTYEQYF
DNA: TGTGCCAGTAGTAGCGGGGGGACCTACGAGCAGTACTTC

J: TRBJ1-3
V: TRBV13
size: .
D: .
CDR3: CASSQGGVGNTIYF
DNA: TGTGCCAGCAGTCAGGGTGGAGTCGGAAACACCATATATTTT

J: TRBJ1-1
V: TRBV27
size: once
D: .
CDR3: CASRSETGITEAFF
DNA: TGTGCCAGCAGATCTGAAACAGGGATCACTGAAGCTTTCTTT

J: TRBJ2-7
V: TRBV19
size: .
D: .
CDR3: CASSIFQGAYEQYF
DNA: TGTGCCAGTAGTATATTCCAGGGCGCCTACGAGCAGTACTTC

J: TRBJ2-5
V: TRBV13
size: .
D: .
CDR3: CASSTQQETQYF
DNA: TGTGCCAGCAGCACCCAGCAAGAGACCCAGTACTTC

J: TRBJ1-3
V: TRBV5-1
size: .
D: .
CDR3: CASSGGSGNTIYF
DNA: TGCGCCAGCAGCGGCGGGAGCGGAAACACCATATATTTT

J: TRBJ1-1
V: TRBV19
size: .
D: TRBD1
CDR3: CASSIRQGGTEAFF
DNA: TGTGCCAGTAGTATTAGGCAGGGGGGCACTGAAGCTTTCTTT